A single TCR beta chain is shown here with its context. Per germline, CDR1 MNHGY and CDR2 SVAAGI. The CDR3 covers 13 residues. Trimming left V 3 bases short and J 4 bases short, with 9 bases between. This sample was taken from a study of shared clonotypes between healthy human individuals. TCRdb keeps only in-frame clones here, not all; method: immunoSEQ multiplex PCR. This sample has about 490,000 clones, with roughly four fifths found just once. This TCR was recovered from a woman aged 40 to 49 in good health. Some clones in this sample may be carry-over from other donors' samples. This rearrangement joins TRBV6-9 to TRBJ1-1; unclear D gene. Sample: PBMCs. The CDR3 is CASSYSISTEAFF. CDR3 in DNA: TGTGCCAGCAGTTACTCTATCAGCACTGAAGCTTTCTTT.